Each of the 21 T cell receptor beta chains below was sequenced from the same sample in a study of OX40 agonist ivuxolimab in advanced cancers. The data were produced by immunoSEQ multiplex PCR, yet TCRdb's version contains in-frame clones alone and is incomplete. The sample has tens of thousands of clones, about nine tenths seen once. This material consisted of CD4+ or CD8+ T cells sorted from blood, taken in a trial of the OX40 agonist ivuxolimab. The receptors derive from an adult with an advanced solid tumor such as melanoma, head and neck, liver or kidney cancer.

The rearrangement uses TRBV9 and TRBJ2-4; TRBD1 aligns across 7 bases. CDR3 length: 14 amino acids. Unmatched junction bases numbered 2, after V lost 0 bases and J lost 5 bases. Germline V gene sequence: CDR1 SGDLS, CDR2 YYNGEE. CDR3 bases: TGTGCCAGCAGCGTAGGGGACAGTCAAAACATTCAGTACTTC. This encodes CASSVGDSQNIQYF.

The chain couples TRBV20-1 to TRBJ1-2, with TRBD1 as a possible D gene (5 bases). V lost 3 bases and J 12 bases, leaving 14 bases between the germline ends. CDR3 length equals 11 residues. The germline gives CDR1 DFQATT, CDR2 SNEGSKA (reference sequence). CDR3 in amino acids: CSARDPRDNTF. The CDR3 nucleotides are TGCAGTGCTAGGGATCCCAGGGATAACACCTTC.

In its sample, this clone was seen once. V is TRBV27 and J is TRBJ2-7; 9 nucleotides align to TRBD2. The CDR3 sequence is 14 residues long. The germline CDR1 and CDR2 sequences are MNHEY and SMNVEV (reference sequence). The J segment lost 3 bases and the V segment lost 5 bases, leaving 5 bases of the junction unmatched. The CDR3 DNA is TGTGCCAGCAGTCGATTTAGCGGGGGCTACGAGCAGTACTTC. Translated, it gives CASSRFSGGYEQYF.

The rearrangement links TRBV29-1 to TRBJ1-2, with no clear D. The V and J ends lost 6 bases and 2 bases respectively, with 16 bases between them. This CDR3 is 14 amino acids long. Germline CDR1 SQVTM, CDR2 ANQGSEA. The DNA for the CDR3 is TGCAGCGTCAGCGACACCTTGGACAACTATGGCTACACCTTC. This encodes CSVSDTLDNYGYTF.

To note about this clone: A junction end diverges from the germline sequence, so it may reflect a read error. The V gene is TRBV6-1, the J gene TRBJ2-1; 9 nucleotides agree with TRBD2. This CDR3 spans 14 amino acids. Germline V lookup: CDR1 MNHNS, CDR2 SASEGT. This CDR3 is CASTLRRLADEQFF. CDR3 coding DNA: TGTGCCAGCACCCTCCGGCGACTAGCGGATGAACAGTTCTTC.

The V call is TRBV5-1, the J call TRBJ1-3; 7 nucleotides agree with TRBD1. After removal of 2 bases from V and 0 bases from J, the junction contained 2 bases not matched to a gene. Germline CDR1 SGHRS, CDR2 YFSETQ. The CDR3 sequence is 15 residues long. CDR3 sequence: CASSFEGASGNTIYF. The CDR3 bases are TGCGCCAGCAGCTTCGAGGGGGCCTCTGGAAACACCATATATTTT.

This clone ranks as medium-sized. CDR3 loop: CAAATGLSQPQHF. The CDR3, as DNA: TGTGCCGCCGCGACAGGGTTGAGCCAGCCCCAGCATTTT. The chain combines TRBV19 with TRBJ1-5; 7 nucleotides match TRBD1. Germline V gives CDR1 LNHDA, CDR2 SQIVND (reference sequence). Losses at the gene ends were 11 bases for V and 7 bases for J; bases not matched to a gene: 11. This CDR3 region has 13 residues. Full variable domain (outside the CDR3, taken from reference TRBV19 and TRBJ1-5): DGGITQSPKYLFRKEGQNVTLSCEQNLNHDAMYWYRQDPGQGLRLIYYSQIVNDFQKGDIAEGYSVSREKKESFPLTVTSAQKNPTAFYLCAAATGLSQPQHFGDGTRLSIL.

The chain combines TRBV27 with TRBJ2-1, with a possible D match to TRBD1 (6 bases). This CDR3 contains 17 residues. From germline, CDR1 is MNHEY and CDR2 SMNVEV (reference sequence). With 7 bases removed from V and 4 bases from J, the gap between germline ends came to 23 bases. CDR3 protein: CASNPGRGRNPYNEQFF. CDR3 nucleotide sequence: TGTGCCAGCAACCCGGGCAGGGGTCGCAATCCGTACAATGAGCAGTTCTTC.

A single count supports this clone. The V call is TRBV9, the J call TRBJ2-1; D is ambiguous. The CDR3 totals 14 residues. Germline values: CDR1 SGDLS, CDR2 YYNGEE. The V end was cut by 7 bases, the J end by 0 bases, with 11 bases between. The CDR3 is CASGDYSSYNEQFF. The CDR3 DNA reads TGTGCCAGCGGCGATTATAGCTCCTACAATGAGCAGTTCTTC.

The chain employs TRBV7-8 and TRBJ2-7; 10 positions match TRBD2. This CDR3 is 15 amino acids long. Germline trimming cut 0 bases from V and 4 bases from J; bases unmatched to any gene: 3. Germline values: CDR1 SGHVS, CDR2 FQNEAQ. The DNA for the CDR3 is TGTGCCAGCAGCTTAGCAGCGGGAGGGCCTTACGAGCAGTACGTC. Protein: CASSLAAGGPYEQYV.

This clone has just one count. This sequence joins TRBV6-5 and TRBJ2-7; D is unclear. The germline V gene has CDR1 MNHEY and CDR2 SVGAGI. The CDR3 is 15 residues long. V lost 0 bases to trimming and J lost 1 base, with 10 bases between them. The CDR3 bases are TGTGCCAGCAGTTACTCATCCGGGTTTTCCTACGAGCAGTACTTC. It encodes CASSYSSGFSYEQYF.

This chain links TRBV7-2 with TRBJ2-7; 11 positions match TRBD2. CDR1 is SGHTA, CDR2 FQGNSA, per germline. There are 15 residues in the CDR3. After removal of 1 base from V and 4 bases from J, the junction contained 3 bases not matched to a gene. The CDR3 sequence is CASSLVLAGGYEQYF. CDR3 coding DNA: TGTGCCAGCAGCTTAGTCCTAGCGGGGGGATACGAGCAGTACTTC. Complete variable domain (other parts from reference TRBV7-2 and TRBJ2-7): GAGVSQSPSNKVTEKGKDVELRCDPISGHTALYWYRQSLGQGLEFLIYFQGNSAPDKSGLPSDRFSAERTGGSVSTLTIQRTQQEDSAVYLCASSLVLAGGYEQYFGPGTRLTVT.

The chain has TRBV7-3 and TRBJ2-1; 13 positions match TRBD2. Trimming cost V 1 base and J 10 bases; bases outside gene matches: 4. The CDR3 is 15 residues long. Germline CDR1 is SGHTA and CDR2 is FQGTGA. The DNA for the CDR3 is TGTGCCAGCAGCTTAAGTGGGACTAGCGGGGTCGAGCAGTTCTTC. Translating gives CASSLSGTSGVEQFF. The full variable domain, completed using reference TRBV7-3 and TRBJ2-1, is GAGVSQTPSNKVTEKGKYVELRCDPISGHTALYWYRQSLGQGPEFLIYFQGTGAADDSGLPNDRFFAVRPEGSVSTLKIQRTERGDSAVYLCASSLSGTSGVEQFFGPGTRLTVL.

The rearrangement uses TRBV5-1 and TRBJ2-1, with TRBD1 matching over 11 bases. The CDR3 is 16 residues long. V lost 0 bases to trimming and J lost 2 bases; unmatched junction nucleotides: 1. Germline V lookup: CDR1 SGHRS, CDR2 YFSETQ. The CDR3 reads CASSLVGQGAYNEQFF. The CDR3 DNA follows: TGCGCCAGCAGCTTGGTGGGACAGGGGGCCTACAATGAGCAGTTCTTC.

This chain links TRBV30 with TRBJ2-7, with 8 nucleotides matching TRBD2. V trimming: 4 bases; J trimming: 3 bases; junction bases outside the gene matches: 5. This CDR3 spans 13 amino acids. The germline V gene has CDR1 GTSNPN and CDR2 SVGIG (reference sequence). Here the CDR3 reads CAWTSGLVYEQYF. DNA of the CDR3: TGTGCCTGGACTAGCGGGCTCGTCTACGAGCAGTACTTC. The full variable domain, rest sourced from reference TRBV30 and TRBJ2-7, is SQTIHQWPATLVQPVGSPLSLECTVEGTSNPNLYWYRQAAGRGLQLLFYSVGIGQISSEVPQNLSASRPQDRQFILSSKKLLLSDSGFYLCAWTSGLVYEQYFGPGTRLTVT.

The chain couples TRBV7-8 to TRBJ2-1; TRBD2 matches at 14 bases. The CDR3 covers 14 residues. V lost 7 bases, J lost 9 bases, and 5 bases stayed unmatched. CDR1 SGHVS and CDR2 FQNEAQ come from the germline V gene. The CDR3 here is CASTGTSGRPEQFF. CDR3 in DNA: TGTGCCAGCACCGGGACTAGCGGGAGACCTGAGCAGTTCTTC. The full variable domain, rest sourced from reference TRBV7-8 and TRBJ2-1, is GAGVSQSPRYKVAKRGQDVALRCDPISGHVSLFWYQQALGQGPEFLTYFQNEAQLDKSGLPSDRFFAERPEGSVSTLKIQRTQQEDSAVYLCASTGTSGRPEQFFGPGTRLTVL.

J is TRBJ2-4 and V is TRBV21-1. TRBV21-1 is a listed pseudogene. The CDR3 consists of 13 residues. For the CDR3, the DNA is TGTGCCAGCAGCCCCCGGACCAAAAACATTCAGTACTTC. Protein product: CASSPRTKNIQYF.

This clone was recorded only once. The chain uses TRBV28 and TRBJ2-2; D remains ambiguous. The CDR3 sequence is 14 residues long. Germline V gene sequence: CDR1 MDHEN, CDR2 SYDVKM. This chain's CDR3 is CAIGRPSNTGELFF. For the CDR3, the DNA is TGTGCAATAGGTAGGCCGTCGAACACCGGGGAGCTGTTTTTT.

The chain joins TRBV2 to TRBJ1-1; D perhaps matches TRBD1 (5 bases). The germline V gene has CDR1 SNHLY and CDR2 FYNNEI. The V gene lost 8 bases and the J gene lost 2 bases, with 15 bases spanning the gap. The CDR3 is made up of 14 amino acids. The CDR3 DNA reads TGTGCCAGCCAGTTCGGGGGGGGAAACACTGAAGCTTTCTTT. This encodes CASQFGGGNTEAFF.

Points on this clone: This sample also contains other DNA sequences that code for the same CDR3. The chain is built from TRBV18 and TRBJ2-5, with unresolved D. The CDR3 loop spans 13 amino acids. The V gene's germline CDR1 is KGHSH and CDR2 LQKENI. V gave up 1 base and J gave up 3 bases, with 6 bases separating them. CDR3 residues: CASSPLEEETQYF. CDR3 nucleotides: TGTGCCAGCTCACCACTTGAGGAAGAGACCCAGTACTTC.

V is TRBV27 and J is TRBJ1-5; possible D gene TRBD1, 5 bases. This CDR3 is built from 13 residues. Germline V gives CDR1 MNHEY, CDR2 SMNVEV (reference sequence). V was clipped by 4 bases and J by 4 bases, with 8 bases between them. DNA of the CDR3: TGTGCCAGCAGTTCAAGACAGAATCAGCCCCAGCATTTT. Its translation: CASSSRQNQPQHF.